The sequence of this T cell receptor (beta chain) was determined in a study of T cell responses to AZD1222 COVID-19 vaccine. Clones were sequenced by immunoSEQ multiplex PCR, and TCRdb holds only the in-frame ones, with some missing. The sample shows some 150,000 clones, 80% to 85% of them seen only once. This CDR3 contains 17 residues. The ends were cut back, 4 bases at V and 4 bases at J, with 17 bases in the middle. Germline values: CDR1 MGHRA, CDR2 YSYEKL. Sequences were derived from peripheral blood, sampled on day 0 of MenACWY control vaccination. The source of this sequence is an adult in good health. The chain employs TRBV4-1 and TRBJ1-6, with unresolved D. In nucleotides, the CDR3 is TGCGCCAGCAGCCCCATCTCGATTCAGTCTTATAATTCACCCCTCCACTTT. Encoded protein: CASSPISIQSYNSPLHF.